The rows below give T cell receptor beta chains drawn from one sample of a study of cytomegalovirus exposure and HLA in healthy donors. TCRdb's copy holds only in-frame clones and misses some; the assay was immunoSEQ multiplex PCR. The table records around 130,000 clones, roughly 75% of them present only once. The source material was PBMCs. The receptors originated from a man aged 25 to 40 in good health and CMV-seronegative. The CDR3 runs from the conserved cysteine through the conserved F or W. A D gene is named only where the DNA matches it firmly. Clone size is shown for a subset of rows, as once, few, many or a class of expanded clone.

J: TRBJ1-1
size: .
D: .
V: TRBV7-3
CDR3: CASSLTGGDTEAFF
DNA: TGTGCCAGCAGCTTAACCGGGGGGGACACTGAAGCTTTCTTT

J: TRBJ1-4
size: .
D: TRBD1
V: TRBV30
CDR3: CAWSTTGVEKLFF
DNA: TGTGCCTGGAGTACGACAGGGGTTGAAAAACTGTTTTTT

J: TRBJ2-3
size: .
D: .
V: TRBV23-1
CDR3: CASSQSRSRSSTDTQYF
DNA: TGCGCCAGCAGTCAATCAAGATCCCGCAGTAGCACAGATACGCAGTATTTT

J: TRBJ1-2
size: .
D: .
V: TRBV28
CDR3: CASSLSHTRNYGYTF
DNA: TGTGCCAGCAGTTTAAGTCATACCCGGAACTATGGCTACACCTTC

J: TRBJ1-1
size: once
D: .
V: TRBV6-6
CDR3: CASTNKIYREPGEAFF
DNA: TGTGCCAGCACCAATAAAATTTACCGGGAGCCAGGCGAAGCTTTCTTT

J: TRBJ2-7
size: .
D: .
V: TRBV13
CDR3: CASSFNRATAYEQYF
DNA: TGTGCCAGCAGCTTTAACCGCGCGACAGCCTACGAGCAGTACTTC

J: TRBJ1-1
size: .
D: TRBD1
V: TRBV7-2
CDR3: CATRMRQGLNTEAFF
DNA: TGTGCCACCCGGATGCGACAGGGGCTGAACACTGAAGCTTTCTTT

J: TRBJ2-1
size: .
D: .
V: TRBV10-3
CDR3: CAISPWSFNEQFF
DNA: TGTGCCATCAGCCCTTGGAGTTTCAATGAGCAGTTCTTC

J: TRBJ1-2
size: .
D: .
V: TRBV27
CDR3: CASSINGEGGYTF
DNA: TGTGCCAGCAGTATTAACGGAGAAGGAGGCTACACCTTC

J: TRBJ2-3
size: once
D: TRBD2
V: TRBV5-1
CDR3: CASSWGRRVAGNPDTQYF
DNA: TGCGCCAGCAGCTGGGGCCGCCGGGTAGCGGGTAACCCAGATACGCAGTATTTT

J: TRBJ1-2
size: .
D: .
V: TRBV6-1
CDR3: CASRAIQGYGYTF
DNA: TGTGCCAGCAGAGCAATACAGGGCTATGGCTACACCTTC

J: TRBJ1-3
size: .
D: .
V: TRBV5-1
CDR3: CASSPIAGQGNTIYF
DNA: TGCGCCAGCAGCCCGATCGCGGGCCAGGGAAACACCATATATTTT

J: TRBJ2-5
size: few
D: .
V: TRBV4-1
CDR3: CASSQDLSGTQYF
DNA: TGCGCCAGCAGCCAAGATCTAAGTGGGACCCAGTACTTC

J: TRBJ2-3
size: .
D: .
V: TRBV10-3
CDR3: CAIASSGTDTQYF
DNA: TGTGCCATCGCAAGTTCGGGCACAGATACGCAGTATTTT

J: TRBJ2-7
size: .
D: .
V: TRBV5-4
CDR3: CASSLAGGTDYEQYF
DNA: TGTGCCAGCAGCTTGGCTGGCGGGACCGACTACGAGCAGTACTTC

J: TRBJ2-3
size: .
D: .
V: TRBV18
CDR3: CASSPAGTSYTDTQYF
DNA: TGTGCCAGCTCACCTGCCGGGACATCCTACACAGATACGCAGTATTTT

J: TRBJ1-1
size: few
D: TRBD1
V: TRBV5-1
CDR3: CASSPQRQGTEAFF
DNA: TGCGCCAGCAGCCCCCAGAGACAGGGAACTGAAGCTTTCTTT

J: TRBJ1-1
size: .
D: .
V: TRBV6-6
CDR3: CASSPGMNTEAFF
DNA: TGTGCCAGCTCCCCAGGCATGAACACTGAAGCTTTCTTT

J: TRBJ1-3
size: .
D: .
V: TRBV6-1
CDR3: CASSENTGNTIYF
DNA: TGTGCCAGCAGTGAGAACACTGGAAACACCATATATTTT

J: TRBJ2-7
size: .
D: TRBD2
V: TRBV7-6
CDR3: CASSLGLGAYEQYF
DNA: TGTGCCAGCAGCTTGGGACTAGGGGCCTACGAGCAGTACTTC

J: TRBJ2-5
size: .
D: TRBD2
V: TRBV2
CDR3: CASSWSGGTQETQYF
DNA: TGTGCCAGCAGCTGGAGCGGGGGGACCCAAGAGACCCAGTACTTC

J: TRBJ2-7
size: .
D: TRBD2
V: TRBV10-3
CDR3: CAIEAGGSYEQYF
DNA: TGTGCCATCGAAGCGGGAGGTAGCTACGAGCAGTACTTC

J: TRBJ1-6
size: .
D: TRBD1
V: TRBV4-3
CDR3: CASSLAQGAQSPLHF
DNA: TGCGCCAGCAGCCTGGCTCAGGGGGCGCAATCACCCCTCCACTTT

J: TRBJ1-1
size: .
D: TRBD1
V: TRBV5-8
CDR3: CASSLYRGRTEAFF
DNA: TGTGCCAGCAGCTTGTACAGGGGAAGGACTGAAGCTTTCTTT

J: TRBJ1-2
size: .
D: .
V: TRBV5-4
CDR3: CASSFESIGGYGYTF
DNA: TGTGCCAGCAGCTTTGAGTCGATCGGGGGCTATGGCTACACCTTC

J: TRBJ1-4
size: .
D: .
V: TRBV28
CDR3: CASSWGTYEKLFF
DNA: TGTGCCAGCTCCTGGGGCACTTATGAAAAACTGTTTTTT

J: TRBJ1-1
size: few
D: .
V: TRBV30
CDR3: CAWSVGQNTEAFF
DNA: TGTGCCTGGAGCGTGGGACAGAACACTGAAGCTTTCTTT

J: TRBJ1-1
size: .
D: TRBD1
V: TRBV19
CDR3: CASSPGQGITEAFF
DNA: TGTGCCAGTAGCCCCGGACAGGGTATCACTGAAGCTTTCTTT

J: TRBJ2-1
size: .
D: .
V: TRBV11-2
CDR3: CASSLGRGLPTGDEQFF
DNA: TGTGCCAGCAGCTTAGGACGGGGACTCCCAACTGGGGATGAGCAGTTCTTC

J: TRBJ1-4
size: .
D: TRBD1
V: TRBV19
CDR3: CASGQDEKLFF
DNA: TGTGCCAGTGGACAGGATGAAAAACTGTTTTTT

J: TRBJ2-5
size: .
D: TRBD1
V: TRBV4-3
CDR3: CASSQGQGSTQYF
DNA: TGCGCCAGCAGCCAAGGACAGGGTAGCACCCAGTACTTC

J: TRBJ1-2
size: few
D: .
V: TRBV2
CDR3: CASSSAGTEYGYTF
DNA: TGTGCCAGCAGCTCCGCCGGGACTGAATATGGCTACACCTTC

J: TRBJ1-1
size: few
D: .
V: TRBV5-1
CDR3: CASSNTGFAEAFF
DNA: TGCGCCAGCAGCAACACAGGGTTTGCTGAAGCTTTCTTT

J: TRBJ1-3
size: .
D: .
V: TRBV4-3
CDR3: CASSQIQGAGNTIYF
DNA: TGCGCCAGCAGCCAGATCCAGGGCGCTGGAAACACCATATATTTT

J: TRBJ2-3
size: .
D: .
V: TRBV9
CDR3: CASSKGASATDTQYF
DNA: TGTGCCAGCAGCAAAGGGGCTAGCGCGACAGATACGCAGTATTTT

J: TRBJ1-3
size: .
D: .
V: TRBV7-2
CDR3: CASSLGGSAGNTIYF
DNA: TGTGCCAGCAGCTTAGGAGGGTCCGCTGGAAACACCATATATTTT

J: TRBJ2-1
size: once
D: TRBD2
V: TRBV6-1
CDR3: CASSESPAGVSYNEQFF
DNA: TGTGCCAGCAGTGAATCTCCAGCGGGAGTCTCCTACAATGAGCAGTTCTTC

J: TRBJ2-3
size: few
D: TRBD2
V: TRBV6-4
CDR3: CASSGGSAGGTDTQYF
DNA: TGTGCCAGCAGTGGAGGTTCGGCGGGGGGTACAGATACGCAGTATTTT

J: TRBJ1-2
size: .
D: .
V: TRBV28
CDR3: CASSLIHLAGLGYTF
DNA: TGTGCCAGCAGTCTCATCCATCTCGCGGGGCTTGGCTACACCTTC

J: TRBJ1-2
size: .
D: .
V: TRBV9
CDR3: CASSVGAGDGYTF
DNA: TGTGCCAGCAGCGTAGGGGCAGGGGATGGCTACACCTTC

J: TRBJ2-2
size: .
D: TRBD1
V: TRBV5-1
CDR3: CASRRQGKADGELFF
DNA: TGCGCCAGCCGCAGACAGGGAAAGGCGGACGGGGAGCTGTTTTTT

J: TRBJ2-7
size: once
D: .
V: TRBV7-6
CDR3: CASSLALLYEQYF
DNA: TGTGCCAGCAGCTTAGCCCTCTTGTACGAGCAGTACTTC

J: TRBJ2-2
size: .
D: .
V: TRBV15
CDR3: CATRRGGRDTGELFF
DNA: TGTGCCACCCGAAGGGGGGGGCGCGACACCGGGGAGCTGTTTTTT

J: TRBJ1-1
size: .
D: .
V: TRBV18
CDR3: CASSPYGLWRDENTEAFF
DNA: TGTGCCAGCTCACCATACGGTCTTTGGCGGGACGAAAACACTGAAGCTTTCTTT

J: TRBJ2-3
size: few
D: .
V: TRBV4-3
CDR3: CASSPRVGTDTQYF
DNA: TGCGCCAGCAGCCCGAGGGTGGGCACAGATACGCAGTATTTT

J: TRBJ1-1
size: .
D: .
V: TRBV27
CDR3: CARGGSFEAEAFF
DNA: TGTGCCAGGGGAGGCAGCTTTGAGGCTGAAGCTTTCTTT

J: TRBJ1-5
size: .
D: TRBD1
V: TRBV6-1
CDR3: CASSGTSRNRGGRQPQHF
DNA: TGTGCCAGCAGTGGAACATCCCGAAACAGGGGGGGACGACAGCCCCAGCATTTT

J: TRBJ2-7
size: .
D: TRBD1
V: TRBV29-1
CDR3: CSVAQTGDEQYF
DNA: TGCAGCGTCGCCCAGACAGGGGACGAGCAGTACTTC

J: TRBJ1-1
size: .
D: .
V: TRBV5-6
CDR3: CASSLETGYTEAFF
DNA: TGTGCCAGCAGCCTGGAGACAGGATACACTGAAGCTTTCTTT